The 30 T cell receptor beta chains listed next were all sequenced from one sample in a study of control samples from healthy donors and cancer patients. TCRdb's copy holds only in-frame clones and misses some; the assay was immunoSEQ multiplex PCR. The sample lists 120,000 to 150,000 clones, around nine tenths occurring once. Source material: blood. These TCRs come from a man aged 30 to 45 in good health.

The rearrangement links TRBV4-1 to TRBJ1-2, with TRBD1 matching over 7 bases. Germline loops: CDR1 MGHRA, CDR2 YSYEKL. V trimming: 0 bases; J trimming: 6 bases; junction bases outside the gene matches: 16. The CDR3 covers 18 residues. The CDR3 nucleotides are TGCGCCAGCAGCCAAGAGGAGAGAAGGGGGCGCTTCTTCAATGGCTACACCTTC. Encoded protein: CASSQEERRGRFFNGYTF.

CDR3 DNA sequence: TGTGCCAGCAGCCCGGTCGGGACAACCTACGAGCAGTACTTC. This gives the protein CASSPVGTTYEQYF. The chain combines TRBV3-1 (or the pseudogene TRBV3-2) with TRBJ2-7, with D possibly matching TRBD1 (6 bases). The CDR3 extends over 14 amino acids. Germline values: CDR1 LGHDT, CDR2 YNNKEL (reference sequence). Trimming removed 4 bases at V and 2 bases at J, with 12 bases between.

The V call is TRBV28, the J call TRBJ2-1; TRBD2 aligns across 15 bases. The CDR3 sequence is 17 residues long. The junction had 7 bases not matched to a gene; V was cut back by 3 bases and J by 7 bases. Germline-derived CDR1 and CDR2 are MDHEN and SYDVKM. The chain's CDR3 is CASSFPPGTSGRNEQFF. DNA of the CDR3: TGTGCCAGCAGTTTCCCCCCGGGGACTAGCGGGAGGAATGAGCAGTTCTTC.

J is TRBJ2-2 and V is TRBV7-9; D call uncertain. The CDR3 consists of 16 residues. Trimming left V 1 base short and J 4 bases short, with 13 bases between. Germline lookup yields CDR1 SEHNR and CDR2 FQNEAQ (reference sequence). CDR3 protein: CASSLGGRPRTGELFF. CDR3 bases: TGTGCCAGCAGCTTAGGAGGCCGGCCCCGCACCGGGGAGCTGTTTTTT.

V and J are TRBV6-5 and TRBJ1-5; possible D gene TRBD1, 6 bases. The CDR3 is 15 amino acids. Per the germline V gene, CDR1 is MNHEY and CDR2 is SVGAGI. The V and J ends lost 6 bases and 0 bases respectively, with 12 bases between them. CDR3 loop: CASRRHRDSNQPQHF. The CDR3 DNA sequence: TGTGCCAGCAGACGGCACAGGGATAGCAATCAGCCCCAGCATTTT.

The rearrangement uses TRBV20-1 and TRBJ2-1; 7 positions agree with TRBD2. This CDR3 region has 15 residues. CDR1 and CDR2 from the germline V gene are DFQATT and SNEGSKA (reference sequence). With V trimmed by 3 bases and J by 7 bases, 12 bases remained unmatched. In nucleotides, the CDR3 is TGCAGTGCTAGTGGAGCGGGACTGGGAAATAATGAGCAGTTCTTC. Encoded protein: CSASGAGLGNNEQFF.

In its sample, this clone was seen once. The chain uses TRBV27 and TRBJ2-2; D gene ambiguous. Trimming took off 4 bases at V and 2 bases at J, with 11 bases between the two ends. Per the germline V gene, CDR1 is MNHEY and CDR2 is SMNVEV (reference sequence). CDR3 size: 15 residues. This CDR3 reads CASSSLPPNTGELFF. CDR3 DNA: TGTGCCAGCAGTTCCCTACCGCCAAACACCGGGGAGCTGTTTTTT.

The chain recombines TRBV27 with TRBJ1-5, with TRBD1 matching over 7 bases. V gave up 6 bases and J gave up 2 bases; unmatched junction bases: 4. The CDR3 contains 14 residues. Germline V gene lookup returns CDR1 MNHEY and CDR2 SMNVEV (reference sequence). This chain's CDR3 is CASSKGTGNQPQHF. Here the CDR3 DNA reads TGTGCCAGCAGCAAAGGGACAGGCAATCAGCCCCAGCATTTT.

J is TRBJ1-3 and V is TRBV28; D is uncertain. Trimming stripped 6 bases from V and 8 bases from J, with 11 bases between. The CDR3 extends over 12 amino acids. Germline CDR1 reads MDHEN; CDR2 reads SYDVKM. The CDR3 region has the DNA TGTGCCAGCAGCCAAATCCGGGACACCATATATTTT. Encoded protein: CASSQIRDTIYF.

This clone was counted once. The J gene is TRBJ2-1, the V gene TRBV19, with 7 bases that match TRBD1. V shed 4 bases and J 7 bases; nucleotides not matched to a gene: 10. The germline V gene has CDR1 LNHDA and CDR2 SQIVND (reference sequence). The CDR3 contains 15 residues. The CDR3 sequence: CASSTRQGSGNEQFF. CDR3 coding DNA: TGTGCCAGTAGTACGAGACAGGGATCTGGAAATGAGCAGTTCTTC.

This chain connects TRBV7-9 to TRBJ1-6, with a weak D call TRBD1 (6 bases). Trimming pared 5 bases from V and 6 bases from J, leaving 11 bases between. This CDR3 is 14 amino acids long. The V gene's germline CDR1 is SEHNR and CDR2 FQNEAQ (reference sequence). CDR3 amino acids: CASSPQGLNSPLHF. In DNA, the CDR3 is TGTGCCAGCAGCCCACAGGGACTTAATTCACCCCTCCACTTT.

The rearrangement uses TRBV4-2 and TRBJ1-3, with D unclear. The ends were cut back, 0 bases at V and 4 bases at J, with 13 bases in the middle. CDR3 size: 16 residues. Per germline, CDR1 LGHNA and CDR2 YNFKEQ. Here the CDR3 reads CASSQDRSLGGNTIYF. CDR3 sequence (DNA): TGTGCCAGCAGCCAAGATCGGTCCTTAGGCGGAAACACCATATATTTT.

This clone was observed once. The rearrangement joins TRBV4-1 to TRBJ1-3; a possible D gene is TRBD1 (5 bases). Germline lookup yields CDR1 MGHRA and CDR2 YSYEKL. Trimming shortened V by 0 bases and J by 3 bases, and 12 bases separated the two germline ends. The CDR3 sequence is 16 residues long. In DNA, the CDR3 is TGCGCCAGCAGCCAAGATGGGGGGTTTCGTGGAAACACCATATATTTT. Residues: CASSQDGGFRGNTIYF.

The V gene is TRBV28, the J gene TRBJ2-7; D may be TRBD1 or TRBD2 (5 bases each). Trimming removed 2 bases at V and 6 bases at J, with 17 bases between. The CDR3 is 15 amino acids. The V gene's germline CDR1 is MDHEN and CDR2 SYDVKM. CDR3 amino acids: CASSLKVGRRGEQYF. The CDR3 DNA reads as TGTGCCAGCAGTTTAAAGGTGGGACGCCGCGGCGAGCAGTACTTC.

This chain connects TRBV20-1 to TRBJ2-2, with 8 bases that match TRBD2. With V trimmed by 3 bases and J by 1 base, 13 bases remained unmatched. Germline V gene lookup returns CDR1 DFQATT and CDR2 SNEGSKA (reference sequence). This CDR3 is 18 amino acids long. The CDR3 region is CSASPDLHSGMNTGELFF. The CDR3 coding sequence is TGCAGTGCTAGTCCCGATTTGCATAGCGGGATGAACACCGGGGAGCTGTTTTTT.

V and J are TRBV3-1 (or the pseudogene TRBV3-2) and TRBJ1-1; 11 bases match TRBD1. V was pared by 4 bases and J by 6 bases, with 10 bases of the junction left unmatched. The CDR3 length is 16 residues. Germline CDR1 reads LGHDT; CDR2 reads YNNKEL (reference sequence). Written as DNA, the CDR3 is TGTGCCAGCAGCCCCCGGGACAGGGGGTTTACGGCTGAAGCTTTCTTT. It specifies CASSPRDRGFTAEAFF.

The CDR3 DNA is TGTGCCAGCAGCCTGGAGGGCCTGAACACTGAAGCTTTCTTT. The encoded protein is CASSLEGLNTEAFF. The genes are TRBV5-6 and TRBJ1-1; D gene unclear. The germline V gene encodes CDR1 SGHDT and CDR2 YYEEEE. This CDR3 region has 14 residues. The V and J ends lost 4 bases and 0 bases respectively, with 10 bases between them.

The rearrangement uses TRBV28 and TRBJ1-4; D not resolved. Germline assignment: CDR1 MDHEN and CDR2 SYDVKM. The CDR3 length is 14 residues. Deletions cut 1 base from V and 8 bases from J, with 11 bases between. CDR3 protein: CASSLSGTGEKLFF. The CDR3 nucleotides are TGTGCCAGCAGTTTATCAGGAACGGGGGAAAAACTGTTTTTT.

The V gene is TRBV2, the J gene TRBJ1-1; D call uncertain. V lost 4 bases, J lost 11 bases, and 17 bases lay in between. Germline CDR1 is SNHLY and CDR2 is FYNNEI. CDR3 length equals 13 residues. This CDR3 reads CASSVDLNKWAFF. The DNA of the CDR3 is TGTGCCAGCAGTGTCGATCTAAATAAATGGGCTTTCTTT. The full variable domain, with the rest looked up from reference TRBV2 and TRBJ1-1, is EPEVTQTPSHQVTQMGQEVILRCVPISNHLYFYWYRQILGQKVEFLVSFYNNEISEKSEIFDDQFSVERPDGSNFTLKIRSTKLEDSAMYFCASSVDLNKWAFFGQGTRLTVV.

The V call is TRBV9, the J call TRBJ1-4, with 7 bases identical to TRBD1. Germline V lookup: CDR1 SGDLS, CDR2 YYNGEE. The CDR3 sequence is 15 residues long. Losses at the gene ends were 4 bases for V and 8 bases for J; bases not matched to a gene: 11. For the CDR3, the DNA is TGTGCCAGCAGCCCGCTCGGACAGGTGAAGGAAAAACTGTTTTTT. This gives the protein CASSPLGQVKEKLFF.

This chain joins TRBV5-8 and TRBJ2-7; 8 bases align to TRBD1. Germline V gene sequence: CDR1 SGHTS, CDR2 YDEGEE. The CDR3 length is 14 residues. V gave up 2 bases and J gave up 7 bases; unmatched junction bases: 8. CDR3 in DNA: TGTGCCAGCAGCTTCGGGACAGGAATAGGGGAGCAGTACTTC. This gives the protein CASSFGTGIGEQYF. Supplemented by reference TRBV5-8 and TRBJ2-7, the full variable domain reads EAGVTQSPTHLIKTRGQQATLRCSPISGHTSVYWYQQALGLGLQFLLWYDEGEERNRGNFPPRFSGRQFPNYSSELNVNALELEDSALYLCASSFGTGIGEQYFGPGTRLTVT.

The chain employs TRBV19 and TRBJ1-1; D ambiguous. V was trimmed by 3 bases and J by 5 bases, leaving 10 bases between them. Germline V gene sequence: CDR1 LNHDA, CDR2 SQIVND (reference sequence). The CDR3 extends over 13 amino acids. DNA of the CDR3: TGTGCCAGTAGTATGTGGGGTACTACTGAAGCTTTCTTT. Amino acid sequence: CASSMWGTTEAFF. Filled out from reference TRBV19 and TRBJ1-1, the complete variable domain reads DGGITQSPKYLFRKEGQNVTLSCEQNLNHDAMYWYRQDPGQGLRLIYYSQIVNDFQKGDIAEGYSVSREKKESFPLTVTSAQKNPTAFYLCASSMWGTTEAFFGQGTRLTVV.

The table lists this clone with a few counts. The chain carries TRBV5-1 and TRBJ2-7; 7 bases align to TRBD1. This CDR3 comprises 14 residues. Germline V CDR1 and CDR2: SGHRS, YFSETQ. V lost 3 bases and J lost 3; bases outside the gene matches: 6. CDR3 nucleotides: TGCGCCAGCAGCTCAGCGACAGGGAACTACGAGCAGTACTTC. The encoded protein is CASSSATGNYEQYF. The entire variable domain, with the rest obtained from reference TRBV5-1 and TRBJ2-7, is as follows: KAGVTQTPRYLIKTRGQQVTLSCSPISGHRSVSWYQQTPGQGLQFLFEYFSETQRNKGNFPGRFSGRQFSNSRSEMNVSTLELGDSALYLCASSSATGNYEQYFGPGTRLTVT.

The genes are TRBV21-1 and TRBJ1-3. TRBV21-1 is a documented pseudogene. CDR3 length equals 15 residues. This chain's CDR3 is CASSMKGPSGNTIYF. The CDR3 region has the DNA TGTGCCAGCAGCATGAAGGGACCCTCTGGAAACACCATATATTTT.

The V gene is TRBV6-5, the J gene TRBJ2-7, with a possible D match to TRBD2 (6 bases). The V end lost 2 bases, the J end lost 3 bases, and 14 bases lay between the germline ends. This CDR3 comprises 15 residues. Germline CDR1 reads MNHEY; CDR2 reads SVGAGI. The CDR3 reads CASSYTGTVVYEQYF. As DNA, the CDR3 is TGTGCCAGCAGTTACACCGGGACTGTAGTCTACGAGCAGTACTTC.

CDR3 bases: TGTGCCAGCAGTTCGCCGGGAGGTTCTCGTCAGCCCCAGCATTTT. Protein: CASSSPGGSRQPQHF. V and J are TRBV28 and TRBJ1-5; D is uncertain. Germline V gene lookup returns CDR1 MDHEN and CDR2 SYDVKM. This CDR3 has 15 amino acids. The V end was cut by 4 bases, the J end by 6 bases, with 16 bases between.

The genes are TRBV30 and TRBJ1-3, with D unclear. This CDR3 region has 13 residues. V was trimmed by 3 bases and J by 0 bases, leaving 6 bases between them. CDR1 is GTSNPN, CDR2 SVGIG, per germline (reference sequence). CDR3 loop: CAWRGISGNTIYF. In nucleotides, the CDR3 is TGTGCCTGGAGGGGTATCTCTGGAAACACCATATATTTT.

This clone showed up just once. The CDR3 DNA reads TGTGCCAGCAGTTACTCTGCGGGGGCCACAGATACGCAGTATTTT. The encoded protein is CASSYSAGATDTQYF. V is TRBV6-2 or TRBV6-3 and J is TRBJ2-3; TRBD2 is a possible D gene (7 bases). The CDR3 extends over 15 amino acids. V lost 0 bases, J lost 2 bases, and 9 bases lay in between. The germline gives CDR1 MNHEY, CDR2 SVGEGT.

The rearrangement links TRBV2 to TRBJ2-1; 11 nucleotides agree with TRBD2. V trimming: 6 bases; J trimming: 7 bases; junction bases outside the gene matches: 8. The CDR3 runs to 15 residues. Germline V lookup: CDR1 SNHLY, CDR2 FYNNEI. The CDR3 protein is CASRRLAGHTNEQFF. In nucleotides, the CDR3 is TGTGCCAGCAGGAGACTAGCGGGACATACAAATGAGCAGTTCTTC.

The CDR3 coding sequence is TGCAGTGCGAGTTCGGTGACTAATGAAAAACTGTTTTTT. This codes for CSASSVTNEKLFF. This rearrangement joins TRBV20-1 to TRBJ1-4, with unresolved D. CDR1 is DFQATT and CDR2 is SNEGSKA in the germline V gene (reference sequence). The ends were cut back, 6 bases at V and 2 bases at J, with 10 bases in the middle. This CDR3 region has 13 residues.